The present T cell receptor beta chain was sequenced within a study of blood T cell repertoires in COVID-19. Whole-study context: Whether acute or convalescent, the COVID-19 samples came from the United States, Italy and Spain. The analysed material was cDNA or gDNA that came from T cells, B-cell-depleted T cells, or PBMCs.

Unmatched junction bases numbered 5, after V lost 6 bases and J lost 3 bases. The CDR3 is 13 residues long. Germline CDR1 reads SNHLY; CDR2 reads FYNNEI. Per the original methods: Reference gene primer amplification in the assay estimated nucleated cell counts. Profiling relied on immunoSEQ multiplex PCR, and the TCRdb table lists in-frame clones only, not all of them. V and J calls and clone size are as listed in that table; D and trimming were resolved from the DNA. The table lists hundreds of thousands of clones, less than 90% of them singletons. The gene calls are TRBV2 and TRBJ2-7; 7 nucleotides line up with TRBD2. The receptor was derived from an elderly woman with active or convalescent COVID-19. Sequencing was done on a sample of peripheral blood. As DNA, the CDR3 is TGTGCCAGCAGAACGGGAGGCCGCTACGAGCAGTACTTC. Protein: CASRTGGRYEQYF.